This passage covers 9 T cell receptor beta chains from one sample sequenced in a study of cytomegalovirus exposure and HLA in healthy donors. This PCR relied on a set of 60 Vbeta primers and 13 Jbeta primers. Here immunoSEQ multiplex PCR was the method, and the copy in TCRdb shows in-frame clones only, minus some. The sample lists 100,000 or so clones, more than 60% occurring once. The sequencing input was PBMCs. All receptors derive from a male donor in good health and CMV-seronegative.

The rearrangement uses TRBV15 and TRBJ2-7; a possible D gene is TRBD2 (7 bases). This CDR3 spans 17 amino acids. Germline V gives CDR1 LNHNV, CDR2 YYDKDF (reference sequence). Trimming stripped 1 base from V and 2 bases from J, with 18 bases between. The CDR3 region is CATSRVGGQPKAYEQYF. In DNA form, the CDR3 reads TGTGCCACCAGCAGAGTGGGGGGGCAACCCAAGGCCTACGAGCAGTACTTC.

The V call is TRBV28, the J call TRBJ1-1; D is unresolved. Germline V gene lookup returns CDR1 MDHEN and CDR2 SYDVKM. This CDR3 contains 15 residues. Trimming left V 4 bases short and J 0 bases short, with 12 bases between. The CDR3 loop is CASSWAGRMNTEAFF. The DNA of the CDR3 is TGTGCCAGCAGTTGGGCAGGAAGAATGAACACTGAAGCTTTCTTT.

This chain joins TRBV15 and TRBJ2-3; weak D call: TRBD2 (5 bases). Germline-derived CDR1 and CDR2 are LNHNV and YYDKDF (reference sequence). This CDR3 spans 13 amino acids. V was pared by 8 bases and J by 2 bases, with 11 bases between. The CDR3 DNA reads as TGTGCCACCTCGTCGGGGAACACAGATACGCAGTATTTT. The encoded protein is CATSSGNTDTQYF.

The CDR3 sequence: CASSLRTPGDAKLFF. In DNA form, the CDR3 reads TGTGCCAGCAGCCTAAGGACCCCCGGGGATGCAAAACTGTTTTTT. The genes are TRBV6-4 and TRBJ1-4; D unclear. V gave up 6 bases and J gave up 10 bases, with 21 bases separating them. The CDR3 covers 15 residues. CDR1 is MRHNA, CDR2 SNTAGT, per germline.

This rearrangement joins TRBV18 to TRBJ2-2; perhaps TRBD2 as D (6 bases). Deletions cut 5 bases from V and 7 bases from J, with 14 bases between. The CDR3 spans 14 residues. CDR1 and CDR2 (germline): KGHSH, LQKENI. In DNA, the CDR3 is TGTGCCAGCTCAACAGGCCACGGGGGCGGGGAGCTGTTTTTT. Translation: CASSTGHGGGELFF. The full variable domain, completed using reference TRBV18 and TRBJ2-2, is NAGVMQNPRHLVRRRGQEARLRCSPMKGHSHVYWYRQLPEEGLKFMVYLQKENIIDESGMPKERFSAEFPKEGPSILRIQQVVRGDSAAYFCASSTGHGGGELFFGEGSRLTVL.

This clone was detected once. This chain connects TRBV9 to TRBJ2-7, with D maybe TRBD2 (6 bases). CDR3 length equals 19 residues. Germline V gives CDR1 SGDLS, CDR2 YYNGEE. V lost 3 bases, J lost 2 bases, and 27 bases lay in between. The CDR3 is CASSGRQRTNHGEAYEQYF. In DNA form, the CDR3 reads TGTGCCAGCAGCGGGAGACAGAGGACCAACCACGGGGAGGCCTACGAGCAGTACTTC.

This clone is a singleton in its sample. The chain's CDR3 is CASSEAGATYNEQFF. In DNA form, the CDR3 reads TGCGCCAGCAGTGAGGCGGGGGCGACCTACAATGAGCAGTTCTTC. The chain links TRBV10-1 to TRBJ2-1; possible D gene TRBD2, 7 bases. CDR1 and CDR2 (germline): WNHNN, SYGVQD (reference sequence). CDR3 length: 15 amino acids. Trimming took 2 bases from V and 2 from J, leaving 10 bases between them.

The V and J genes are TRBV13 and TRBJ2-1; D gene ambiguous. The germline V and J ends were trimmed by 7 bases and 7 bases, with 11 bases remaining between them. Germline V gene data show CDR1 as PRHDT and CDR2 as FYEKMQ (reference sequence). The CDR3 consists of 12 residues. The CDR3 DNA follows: TGTGCCAGCACGGAGATAGGAAATGAGCAGTTCTTC. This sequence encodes CASTEIGNEQFF.

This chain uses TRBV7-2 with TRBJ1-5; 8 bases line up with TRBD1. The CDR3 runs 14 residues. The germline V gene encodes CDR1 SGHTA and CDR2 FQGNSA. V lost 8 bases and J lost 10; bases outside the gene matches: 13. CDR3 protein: CASGTGQGERPQHF. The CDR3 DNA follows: TGTGCCAGCGGCACCGGACAGGGAGAACGTCCCCAGCATTTT.